The 9 T cell receptor beta chains reported below all come from one sample, sequenced in a study of blood T cell repertoires in COVID-19. Only in-frame clones appear in the TCRdb table, and some are missing; sequencing was by immunoSEQ multiplex PCR. The table includes about 160,000 clones, approximately 82% detected once. Material for sequencing was peripheral blood. The source of these receptors is a woman between 35 and 50 years old with COVID-19, enrolled during active disease.

This chain uses TRBV28 with TRBJ1-2; the D is unclear. CDR3 length equals 15 residues. CDR1 and CDR2 (germline): MDHEN, SYDVKM. V was clipped by 5 bases and J by 5 bases, with 18 bases between them. CDR3 sequence (DNA): TGTGCCAGCAGTCTACTTAGGTCCACAGTTTATGGCTACACCTTC. Amino acids: CASSLLRSTVYGYTF.

The chain links TRBV23-1 to TRBJ2-7, with TRBD1 as a possible D gene (6 bases). TRBV23-1 is reported as an ORF; its role is uncertain. V lost 4 bases and J 2 bases, leaving 12 bases between the germline ends. CDR3 length: 14 residues. In DNA, the CDR3 is TGCGCCAGCAGTCTGAGACAGGCCCCCTACGAGCAGTACGTC. Protein product: CASSLRQAPYEQYV.

This clone was picked up one time. The chain employs TRBV27 and TRBJ2-2; D unclear. This CDR3 region has 14 residues. Germline V gene lookup returns CDR1 MNHEY and CDR2 SMNVEV (reference sequence). Trimming stripped 3 bases from V and 6 bases from J, with 11 bases between. The CDR3 DNA sequence: TGTGCCAGCAGTTTTTGGTCCCGGGCCGGGGAGCTGTTTTTT. Translation gives CASSFWSRAGELFF.

This chain connects TRBV10-3 to TRBJ1-1; D gene ambiguous. There are 12 residues in the CDR3. V lost 0 bases and J lost 6, with 5 bases in between. CDR1 and CDR2 from the germline V gene are ENHRY and SYGVKD. The CDR3 sequence: CAISESAAEAFF. The CDR3 coding sequence is TGTGCCATCAGTGAGTCGGCGGCTGAAGCTTTCTTT.

The chain couples TRBV5-1 to TRBJ2-7; 9 bases map to TRBD2. CDR1 SGHRS and CDR2 YFSETQ come from the germline V gene. The CDR3 has 15 amino acids. V trimming: 2 bases; J trimming: 2 bases; junction bases outside the gene matches: 5. CDR3 coding DNA: TGCGCCAGCAGCTTCCTAGCGGGACCGACCTACGAGCAGTACTTC. This gives the protein CASSFLAGPTYEQYF.

The CDR3 DNA follows: TGTGCCAGCAGTCGATCAGGATTACAGTTTGATACGCAGTATTTT. Translated, it gives CASSRSGLQFDTQYF. The chain links TRBV7-3 to TRBJ2-3; D remains ambiguous. The CDR3 loop spans 15 amino acids. Trimming took 6 bases from V and 6 from J, leaving 19 bases between them. Germline lookup yields CDR1 SGHTA and CDR2 FQGTGA.

V is TRBV24-1 and J is TRBJ2-1, with D unresolved. Germline V gene sequence: CDR1 KGHDR, CDR2 SFDVKD. The length of the CDR3 is 14 residues. The germline V and J ends were trimmed by 8 bases and 5 bases, with 15 bases remaining between them. CDR3 nucleotides: TGTGCCACCAAGGATTCGAACGGAGACAATGAGCAGTTCTTC. Its protein product is CATKDSNGDNEQFF.

The rearrangement links TRBV6-1 to TRBJ2-7; D may be TRBD1 (6 bases). The CDR3 loop spans 14 amino acids. CDR1 is MNHNS, CDR2 SASEGT, per germline. V was clipped by 1 base and J by 4 bases, with 11 bases between them. The CDR3 DNA reads TGTGCCAGCAGTGAAGGCTGGGGGCCTTACGAGCAGTACGTC. As protein: CASSEGWGPYEQYV.

The chain couples TRBV30 to TRBJ1-6; D is ambiguous. V lost 0 bases to trimming and J lost 9 bases, with 12 bases between them. From germline, CDR1 is GTSNPN and CDR2 SVGIG (reference sequence). The CDR3 contains 14 residues. The CDR3, as DNA: TGTGCCTGGAGTGTATCAGGATCGAGTTCACCCCTCCACTTT. Residues: CAWSVSGSSSPLHF. The full variable domain, with the rest looked up from reference TRBV30 and TRBJ1-6, is SQTIHQWPATLVQPVGSPLSLECTVEGTSNPNLYWYRQAAGRGLQLLFYSVGIGQISSEVPQNLSASRPQDRQFILSSKKLLLSDSGFYLCAWSVSGSSSPLHFGNGTRLTVT.